Shown below are 20 T cell receptor beta chains from a single sample sequenced in a study of CD8 T cells in Susac syndrome. Random hexamers served to reverse transcribe about 0.5 to 1 ug RNA. From the immunoSEQ multiplex PCR reads, TCRdb called clonotypes with MiXCR, one entry per CDR3 protein. The repertoire consists of about 200,000 distinct CDR3 sequences, with 90% to 95% occurring once and the leading ten covering about 0.12%. Sequenced: CD8+ T cells from PBMCs. The receptors come from a human donor with multiple sclerosis.

This chain joins TRBV7-8 and TRBJ1-2; maybe TRBD1 (5 bases). Germline CDR1 and CDR2: SGHVS and FQNEAQ. Trimming removed 3 bases at V and 2 bases at J, with 10 bases between. The CDR3 has 14 amino acids. CDR3 loop: CASSFVDSNYGYTF. The CDR3, as DNA: TGTGCCAGCAGCTTTGTTGACAGCAACTATGGCTACACCTTC.

This chain links TRBV19 with TRBJ2-3; 9 bases are a match to TRBD1. Per the germline V gene, CDR1 is LNHDA and CDR2 is SQIVND (reference sequence). This CDR3 spans 15 amino acids. The J segment lost 4 bases and the V segment lost 3 bases, leaving 5 bases of the junction unmatched. In nucleotides, the CDR3 is TGTGCCAGTAGTATTCTCCGGGACAGGGCAGATACGCAGTATTTT. Its translation is CASSILRDRADTQYF.

This chain connects TRBV6-5 to TRBJ2-2, with 8 bases matching TRBD2. The CDR3 is 14 residues long. The V gene end was trimmed by 7 bases and the J gene end by 6 bases; junction bases not matched to a gene: 7. The V gene's germline CDR1 is MNHEY and CDR2 SVGAGI. The CDR3 here is CASMGLVGPGELFF. The CDR3 DNA sequence: TGTGCCAGCATGGGACTAGTGGGGCCCGGGGAGCTGTTTTTT.

The chain employs TRBV27 and TRBJ2-2, with TRBD2 matching 14 bases. V gave up 5 bases and J gave up 4 bases; unmatched junction bases: 6. Germline V gene sequence: CDR1 MNHEY, CDR2 SMNVEV (reference sequence). This CDR3 comprises 17 residues. In nucleotides, the CDR3 is TGTGCCAGCAGTCCGTGGGGGACTAGCGGGAGCACCGGGGAGCTGTTTTTT. This encodes CASSPWGTSGSTGELFF.

The chain has TRBV7-9 and TRBJ2-7, with 8 bases lining up with TRBD1. With V trimmed by 2 bases and J by 4 bases, 4 bases remained unmatched. Germline CDR1 and CDR2: SEHNR and FQNEAQ (reference sequence). The CDR3 contains 14 residues. CDR3 amino acids: CASSLPTGEYEQYF. The CDR3 DNA reads TGTGCCAGCAGCTTACCGACAGGGGAATACGAGCAGTACTTC.

This chain uses TRBV9 with TRBJ1-2; tentative D call: TRBD1 (6 bases). The CDR3 consists of 16 residues. Between the trimmed V and J ends, which lost 0 bases and 7 bases, there was a span of 19 bases. Germline CDR1 SGDLS, CDR2 YYNGEE. The CDR3 DNA reads TGTGCCAGCAGCGTAGCCGGGGGGCCCGGAGATGGTGGCTACACCTTC. It translates to CASSVAGGPGDGGYTF.

The chain couples TRBV7-9 to TRBJ2-1; 10 nucleotides line up with TRBD2. The V and J ends lost 5 bases and 8 bases, in that order; junction bases with no gene match: 6. The CDR3 sequence is 14 residues long. Looked up from germline, CDR1 is SEHNR and CDR2 is FQNEAQ (reference sequence). The DNA of the CDR3 is TGTGCCAGCAGCCTTAGCGGGAGGAGGCATGAGCAGTTCTTC. Residues: CASSLSGRRHEQFF.

V is TRBV4-1 and J is TRBJ2-2, with D possibly matching TRBD2 (5 bases). Deletions cut 1 base from V and 6 bases from J, with 15 bases between. Germline lookup yields CDR1 MGHRA and CDR2 YSYEKL. This CDR3 comprises 16 residues. CDR3 loop: CASSQGRGGSPGELFF. CDR3 DNA: TGCGCCAGCAGCCAAGGACGGGGTGGGAGCCCCGGGGAGCTGTTTTTT.

The V and J genes are TRBV9 and TRBJ2-1; D remains ambiguous. The CDR3 runs 15 residues. Germline V gene lookup returns CDR1 SGDLS and CDR2 YYNGEE. The V gene lost 0 bases and the J gene lost 9 bases, with 16 bases spanning the gap. The CDR3 DNA sequence: TGTGCCAGCAGCGTAGGAAAGGGTAGCCAGGTTGAGCAGTTCTTC. Translating gives CASSVGKGSQVEQFF.

Worth noting for this clonotype: The junction and the germline gene differ at one end; a read error may be behind it. The chain employs TRBV25-1 and TRBJ2-7, with 9 bases fitting TRBD2. Germline V CDR1 and CDR2: MGHDK, SYGVNS. This CDR3 spans 15 amino acids. Here the CDR3 DNA reads TGTGCCAGCAATGAATTCGCTAGCGGGACGAACGAGCAGTACTTC. This sequence encodes CASNEFASGTNEQYF.

The V gene is TRBV29-1, the J gene TRBJ1-5; D call uncertain. The CDR3 contains 13 residues. Trimming took off 7 bases at V and 3 bases at J, with 13 bases between the two ends. Germline V gene data show CDR1 as SQVTM and CDR2 as ANQGSEA. CDR3 sequence: CSGPRELNQPQHF. DNA for the CDR3: TGCAGCGGGCCCAGAGAACTCAATCAGCCCCAGCATTTT.

The count of this clonotype is one. This rearrangement joins TRBV23-1 to TRBJ2-7; 9 nucleotides line up with TRBD1. TRBV23-1 is noted as an ORF with a role that remains uncertain. J was trimmed by 3 bases and V by 3 bases; bases with no gene match: 9. The CDR3 has 16 amino acids. CDR3 residues: CASSHSGTGTDYEQYF. CDR3 nucleotide sequence: TGCGCCAGCAGTCACTCCGGGACAGGGACCGACTACGAGCAGTACTTC.

The V gene is TRBV6-2 or TRBV6-3, the J gene TRBJ2-2; 13 bases map to TRBD2. Germline V CDR1 and CDR2: MNHEY, SVGEGT. CDR3 length: 16 amino acids. V shed 6 bases, J shed 7 bases, and the junction held 8 bases outside the gene matches. The chain's CDR3 is CASRGGLAGLYGELFF. CDR3 coding DNA: TGTGCCAGCAGAGGGGGACTAGCGGGATTATACGGGGAGCTGTTTTTT.

This chain connects TRBV4-2 to TRBJ2-1, with D perhaps matching TRBD1 or TRBD2 (5 bases each). V lost 4 bases and J 10 bases, leaving 17 bases between the germline ends. The CDR3 has 14 residues. CDR1 and CDR2 (germline): LGHNA, YNFKEQ. CDR3 sequence reads: CASSPRGTTGEQFF. In nucleotides, the CDR3 is TGTGCCAGCAGCCCCCGGGGCACGACGGGAGAGCAGTTCTTC.

The chain employs TRBV12-3 or TRBV12-4 and TRBJ2-3; 7 bases agree with TRBD1. The junction had 5 bases not matched to a gene; V was cut back by 7 bases and J by 4 bases. This CDR3 has 13 amino acids. CDR3 amino acids: CASTGGTPDTQYF. The CDR3 DNA is TGTGCCAGCACAGGGGGAACCCCAGATACGCAGTATTTT.

The V gene is TRBV27, the J gene TRBJ2-7, with 7 nucleotides matching TRBD1. Germline CDR1 MNHEY, CDR2 SMNVEV (reference sequence). Trimming took 8 bases from V and 1 from J; bases not matched to a gene: 5. The CDR3 length is 13 residues. The CDR3 DNA is TGTGCCAGCCGAAAGGGGGCATCCTACGAGCAGTACTTC. It translates to CASRKGASYEQYF.

This sequence joins TRBV4-2 and TRBJ2-1, with TRBD2 identical over 8 bases. Germline CDR1 and CDR2: LGHNA and YNFKEQ. Trimming at V came to 0 bases and at J to 10 bases, leaving 8 bases not matched to a gene. The CDR3 contains 15 residues. CDR3 coding DNA: TGTGCCAGCAGCCAAGAGATGTTGTTAGCGGGGGAGCAGTTCTTC. Encoded protein: CASSQEMLLAGEQFF.

The chain joins TRBV6-2 or TRBV6-3 to TRBJ2-3; 10 nucleotides line up with TRBD2. V shed 5 bases, J shed 2 bases, and the junction held 1 base outside the gene matches. The CDR3 is made up of 14 amino acids. Germline V CDR1 and CDR2: MNHEY, SVGEGT. CDR3 amino acids: CASSLAGDTDTQYF. DNA for the CDR3: TGTGCCAGCAGTCTAGCGGGAGACACAGATACGCAGTATTTT.

This rearrangement joins TRBV5-6 to TRBJ2-7, with 10 bases matching TRBD2. With V trimmed by 5 bases and J by 3 bases, 8 bases remained unmatched. CDR3 length equals 15 residues. Per germline, CDR1 SGHDT and CDR2 YYEEEE. The CDR3 spells CASRPGTSVVYEQYF. In DNA, the CDR3 is TGTGCCAGCAGACCCGGGACTAGCGTCGTCTACGAGCAGTACTTC.

The chain links TRBV29-1 to TRBJ1-1; no reliable D call. The CDR3 totals 12 residues. Germline values: CDR1 SQVTM, CDR2 ANQGSEA. The germline V and J ends were trimmed by 5 bases and 5 bases, with 12 bases remaining between them. CDR3 protein: CSVSRGSTEAFF. The DNA for the CDR3 is TGCAGCGTTTCCCGAGGCTCAACTGAAGCTTTCTTT.